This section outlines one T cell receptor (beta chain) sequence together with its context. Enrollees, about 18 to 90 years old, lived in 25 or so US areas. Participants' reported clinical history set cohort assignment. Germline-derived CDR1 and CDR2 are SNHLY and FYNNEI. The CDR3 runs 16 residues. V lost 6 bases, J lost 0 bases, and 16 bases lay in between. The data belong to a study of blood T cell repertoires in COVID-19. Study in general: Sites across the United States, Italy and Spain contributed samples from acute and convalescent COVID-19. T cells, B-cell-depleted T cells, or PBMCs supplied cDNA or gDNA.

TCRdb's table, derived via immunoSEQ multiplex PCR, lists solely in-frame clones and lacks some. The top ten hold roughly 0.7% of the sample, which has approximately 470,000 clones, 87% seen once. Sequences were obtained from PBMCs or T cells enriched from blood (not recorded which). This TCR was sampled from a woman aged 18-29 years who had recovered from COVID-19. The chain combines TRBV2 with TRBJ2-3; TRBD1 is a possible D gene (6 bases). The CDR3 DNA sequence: TGTGCCAGCAGAAACACGGGACAAGCTAGCACAGATACGCAGTATTTT. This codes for CASRNTGQASTDTQYF.